These 19 T cell receptor beta chains came from one sample sequenced in a study of regulatory T cells in long-lasting Graves disease. To make TCR beta libraries, researchers used iRepertoire HTBI primers and Arm-PCR of CDR3 regions. Using its own MiXCR run on the multiplex PCR reads, TCRdb lists one record per CDR3 protein. The repertoire holds around 400,000 distinct CDR3 sequences, with less than 25% as singletons. Specified time point: persistent/refractory GD, antithyroid drugs over 5 years with positive TRAb. Isolated PBMC RNA provided the starting material for the TCR library. This material consisted of peripheral blood mononuclear cells (PBMCs), taken when the disease was refractory, from a patient treated with antithyroid drugs. Receptors originate from a female donor with Graves disease.

This chain connects TRBV5-1 to TRBJ2-2; D possibly corresponds to TRBD1 (6 bases). The CDR3 contains 15 residues. V lost 6 bases and J 1 base, leaving 13 bases between the germline ends. The germline gives CDR1 SGHRS, CDR2 YFSETQ. The CDR3 region has the DNA TGCGCCAGCAAGCGTCAGACAGGGAACACCGGGGAGCTGTTTTTT. Its translation is CASKRQTGNTGELFF.

The chain combines TRBV27 with TRBJ2-2; 9 bases align to TRBD2. This CDR3 has 15 amino acids. Trimming removed 6 bases from V and 3 bases from J; junction bases left unmatched: 5. CDR1 MNHEY and CDR2 SMNVEV come from the germline V gene (reference sequence). CDR3 sequence reads: CASSLGLAYTGELFF. DNA for the CDR3: TGTGCCAGCAGCCTTGGACTAGCGTACACCGGGGAGCTGTTTTTT.

This chain links TRBV20-1 with TRBJ2-2, with D possibly TRBD2 on 5 matching bases. The ends were cut back, 5 bases at V and 8 bases at J, with 18 bases in the middle. The CDR3 totals 14 residues. Looked up from germline, CDR1 is DFQATT and CDR2 is SNEGSKA (reference sequence). This CDR3 is CSAPKIGVSGELFF. DNA of the CDR3: TGCAGTGCTCCTAAAATCGGGGTCTCGGGGGAGCTGTTTTTT.

Concerning this clonotype: A far larger clone is just one base off, so this is likely a read error. The V and J genes are TRBV6-1 and TRBJ2-5; 10 nucleotides line up with TRBD2. CDR1 and CDR2 from the germline V gene are MNHNS and SASEGT. With 10 bases clipped from V and 7 bases from J, the junction kept 15 bases outside the gene matches. This CDR3 is built from 15 residues. CDR3 coding DNA: TGTGCCACCCGCGGGGCTAGCGGGAGAGAAGGGACCCAGTACTTC. The encoded protein is CATRGASGREGTQYF.

This clonotype appeared many times. This chain uses TRBV7-8 with TRBJ2-5, with 8 bases that match TRBD1. The germline V gene encodes CDR1 SGHVS and CDR2 FQNEAQ. The CDR3 consists of 14 residues. The V and J ends lost 8 bases and 5 bases, in that order; junction bases with no gene match: 10. CDR3 in amino acids: CASVKTGADETQYF. The CDR3 nucleotides read TGTGCCAGCGTCAAGACAGGGGCGGACGAGACCCAGTACTTC.

A few counts support this clonotype. The DNA for the CDR3 is TGTGCCAGCAGCCTTCGGGACTACCAAGAGACCCAGTACTTC. Translating gives CASSLRDYQETQYF. This chain links TRBV14 with TRBJ2-5, with D tentatively TRBD2 (6 bases). In germline, CDR1 is SGHDN, CDR2 FVKESK. The CDR3 is 14 residues long. Trimming pared 4 bases from V and 0 bases from J, leaving 9 bases between.

This clonotype was recorded a few times. The V call is TRBV5-1, the J call TRBJ1-3; no clear D. This CDR3 has 14 amino acids. Deletions cut 4 bases from V and 3 bases from J, with 11 bases between. Germline lookup yields CDR1 SGHRS and CDR2 YFSETQ. The CDR3 sequence is CASSMGSDGNTIYF. CDR3 in DNA: TGCGCCAGCAGCATGGGAAGCGATGGAAACACCATATATTTT.

A few counts support this clonotype. This rearrangement joins TRBV11-2 to TRBJ1-1; D perhaps matches TRBD1 (6 bases). The CDR3 has 15 amino acids. Trimming took off 5 bases at V and 5 bases at J, with 18 bases between the two ends. Germline V gene data show CDR1 as SGHAT and CDR2 as FQNNGV. CDR3 bases: TGTGCCAGCAGCCCTATACAGGGTTGGGGAACTGAAGCTTTCTTT. It codes for CASSPIQGWGTEAFF.

This clonotype has more than one count but fewer than ten. The rearrangement links TRBV5-1 to TRBJ1-4; possible D gene TRBD1, 5 bases. This CDR3 is built from 16 residues. CDR1 and CDR2 (germline): SGHRS, YFSETQ. Deletions cut 0 bases from V and 8 bases from J, with 17 bases between. The CDR3 is CASSLEVRGRREKLFF. The CDR3 bases are TGCGCCAGCAGCTTGGAAGTGCGGGGCCGGAGGGAAAAACTGTTTTTT.

This chain connects TRBV7-9 to TRBJ1-3, with TRBD1 as a possible D gene (6 bases). Germline V gene sequence: CDR1 SEHNR, CDR2 FQNEAQ (reference sequence). This CDR3 has 15 residues. Trimming left V 1 base short and J 6 bases short, with 13 bases between. The DNA for the CDR3 is TGTGCCAGCAGCTTAGGCAACAGGGACGCAAACACCATATATTTT. It is translated as CASSLGNRDANTIYF.

CDR3 DNA sequence: TGTGCCAGCAGCTTAGGCCTCCAACGGCACTACGAGCAGTACTTC. The encoded protein is CASSLGLQRHYEQYF. This rearrangement joins TRBV13 to TRBJ2-7; no clear D. Germline V CDR1 and CDR2: PRHDT, FYEKMQ (reference sequence). This CDR3 comprises 15 residues. V shed 0 bases and J shed 3 bases, with 12 bases lying between them.

To note about this clonotype: This may come from a read error, since a much larger clone is one base off. The chain joins TRBV9 to TRBJ2-2; no reliable D call. CDR3 length: 14 amino acids. CDR1 and CDR2 from the germline V gene are SGDLS and YYNGEE. V lost 3 bases, J lost 3 bases, and 9 bases lay in between. The CDR3 loop reads CASSADQYTGELFF. The CDR3 DNA reads as TGTGCCAGCAGCGCAGATCAGTACACCGGGGAGCTGTTTTTT.

This clonotype came up a few times. The rearrangement uses TRBV2 and TRBJ1-4; 7 nucleotides align to TRBD1. The ends lost 7 bases at V and 3 bases at J; junction bases unmatched: 5. CDR1 and CDR2 from the germline V gene are SNHLY and FYNNEI. The CDR3 consists of 14 residues. This CDR3 reads CASTTGQPNEKLFF. Written as DNA, the CDR3 is TGTGCCAGCACCACGGGACAGCCTAATGAAAAACTGTTTTTT.

In this sample, this clonotype turned up once. The chain joins TRBV7-2 to TRBJ2-7; TRBD2 aligns across 8 bases. V was clipped by 0 bases and J by 4 bases; unmatched bases: 8. The CDR3 loop spans 16 amino acids. Germline V gives CDR1 SGHTA, CDR2 FQGNSA. Here the CDR3 reads CASSLAASGLFYEQYF. CDR3 nucleotide sequence: TGTGCCAGCAGCTTAGCGGCTAGCGGGCTTTTTTACGAGCAGTACTTC.

This clonotype was detected a few times. This chain links TRBV2 with TRBJ2-7, with 7 bases fitting TRBD1. The V and J ends lost 6 bases and 5 bases, in that order; junction bases with no gene match: 13. The CDR3 runs to 15 residues. Germline CDR1 SNHLY, CDR2 FYNNEI. The chain's CDR3 is CASSDPTGVKHEQYF. CDR3 bases: TGTGCCAGCAGCGATCCCACAGGGGTAAAGCACGAGCAGTACTTC.

This clonotype was seen more than once but under ten times. The chain uses TRBV20-1 and TRBJ2-7, with D maybe TRBD1 (5 bases). Trimming took 3 bases from V and 4 from J, leaving 10 bases between them. The CDR3 contains 12 residues. CDR1 and CDR2 from the germline V gene are DFQATT and SNEGSKA (reference sequence). The CDR3 reads CSASTGPYEQYF. DNA of the CDR3: TGCAGTGCTAGTACAGGCCCATACGAGCAGTACTTC.

The J gene is TRBJ1-1, the V gene TRBV5-1, with TRBD1 matching over 8 bases. The CDR3 totals 16 residues. Germline lookup yields CDR1 SGHRS and CDR2 YFSETQ. Unmatched junction bases numbered 9, after V lost 4 bases and J lost 1 base. CDR3 DNA: TGCGCCAGCAGCAAGGACAGGGTCCAGAGGAACACTGAAGCTTTCTTT. Translation: CASSKDRVQRNTEAFF.

CDR3 amino acids: CASSYSVVINTEAFF. The CDR3 DNA reads as TGTGCCAGCAGTTACTCGGTGGTAATAAACACTGAAGCTTTCTTT. The V gene is TRBV6-5, the J gene TRBJ1-1; D is unresolved. V dropped 0 bases and J dropped 2 bases, with 10 bases sitting between them. The CDR3 consists of 15 residues. Germline V lookup: CDR1 MNHEY, CDR2 SVGAGI.

This clonotype was counted between two and nine times. This chain uses TRBV3-1 with TRBJ2-5, with 11 bases that match TRBD2. Losses at the gene ends were 4 bases for V and 4 bases for J; bases not matched to a gene: 11. Germline values: CDR1 LGHDT, CDR2 YNNKEL (reference sequence). CDR3 length: 17 amino acids. The CDR3 reads CASSPVGTSGRGETQYF. For the CDR3, the DNA is TGTGCCAGCAGCCCAGTTGGAACTAGCGGGAGAGGAGAGACCCAGTACTTC.